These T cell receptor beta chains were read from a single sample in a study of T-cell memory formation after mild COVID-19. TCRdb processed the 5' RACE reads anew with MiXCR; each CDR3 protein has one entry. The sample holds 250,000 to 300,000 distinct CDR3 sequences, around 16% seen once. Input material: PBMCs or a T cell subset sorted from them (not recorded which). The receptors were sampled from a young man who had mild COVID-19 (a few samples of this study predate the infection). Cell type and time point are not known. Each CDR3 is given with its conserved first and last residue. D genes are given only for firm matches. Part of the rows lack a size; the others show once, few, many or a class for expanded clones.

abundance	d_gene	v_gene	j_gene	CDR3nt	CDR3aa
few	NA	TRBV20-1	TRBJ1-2	TGCAGTGCTAGAGCCGGGTTTAGTCACTATGGCTACACCTTC	CSARAGFSHYGYTF
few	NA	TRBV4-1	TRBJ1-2	TGCGCCAGCAGCGATTACGGACTGAACTATGGCTACACCTTC	CASSDYGLNYGYTF
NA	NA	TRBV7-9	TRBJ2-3	TGTGCCAGCAGCTTCTTAGGAGGAGGACTACCGTTTAATACGCAGTATTTT	CASSFLGGGLPFNTQYF
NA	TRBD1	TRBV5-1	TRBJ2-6	TGCGCCAGCAGGGGACAGGTGCTCTCTGGGGCCAACGTCCTGACTTTC	CASRGQVLSGANVLTF
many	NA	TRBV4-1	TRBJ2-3	TGCGCCAGCAGCCAAGAGGCCCCACCCCGCGTCTCCGATACGCAGTATTTT	CASSQEAPPRVSDTQYF
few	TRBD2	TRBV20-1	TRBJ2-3	TGCAGTGCTAGGCTGACTAGCCCGACAGATACGCAGTATTTT	CSARLTSPTDTQYF
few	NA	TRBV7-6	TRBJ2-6	TGTGCCAGCAGCTTAGGGCCGAGTAGCTCTGGGGCCAACGTCCTGACTTTC	CASSLGPSSSGANVLTF
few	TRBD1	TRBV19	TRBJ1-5	TGTGCCAGTAGTATGTCGGGACAGGGGGTACGGCCCCAGCATTTT	CASSMSGQGVRPQHF
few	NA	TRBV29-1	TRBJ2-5	TGCAGCGTTGAAGATCCTTGGGCACCCGTTTCGACAGAGACCCAGTACTTC	CSVEDPWAPVSTETQYF
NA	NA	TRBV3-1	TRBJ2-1	TGTGCCAGCGAAATCAAGGGGTTCCACTCCTACAATGAGCAGTTCTTC	CASEIKGFHSYNEQFF
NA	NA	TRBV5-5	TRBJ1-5	TGTGCCAGCAGCTTGGCTCCAGGTGGGAAGGATGGCAATCAGCCCCAGCATTTT	CASSLAPGGKDGNQPQHF
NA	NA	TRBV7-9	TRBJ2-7	TGTGCCAGCAGCTCAGTCCATTACGAGCAGTACTTC	CASSSVHYEQYF
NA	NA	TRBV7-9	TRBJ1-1	TGTGCCAGCAGCTTAGAGGGACACCCAAGGACTGAAGCTTTCTTT	CASSLEGHPRTEAFF
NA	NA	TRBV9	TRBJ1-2	TGTGCCAGCAGCGTCCTTGGGACGGAGGGCTATGGCTACACCTTC	CASSVLGTEGYGYTF
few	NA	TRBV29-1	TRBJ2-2	TGCAGCGTAACCCTGGCGACTGGGGAGCTGTTTTTT	CSVTLATGELFF
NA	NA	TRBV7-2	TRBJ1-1	TGTGCCAGCAGCTTAGCGTGGCAGGGGAACACTGAAGCTTTCTTT	CASSLAWQGNTEAFF
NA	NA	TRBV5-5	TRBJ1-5	TGTGCCAGCAGCATGGAAGGGGTTCAGCCCCAGCATTTT	CASSMEGVQPQHF
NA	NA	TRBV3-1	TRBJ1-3	TGTGCCAGCAGCCCACTCCGGGACCATTTCGGACACACCATATATTTT	CASSPLRDHFGHTIYF
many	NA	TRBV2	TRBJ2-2	TGTGCCAGCAGTGAGGGCAATTCGAACACCGGGGAGCTGTTTTTT	CASSEGNSNTGELFF
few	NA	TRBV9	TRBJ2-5	TGTGCCAGCAGCGAGGGAGACGGGGTGGCCCAGTACTTC	CASSEGDGVAQYF
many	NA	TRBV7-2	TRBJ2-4	TGTGCCAGCAGCGGAGGCCAGGACCGAAACATTCAGTACTTC	CASSGGQDRNIQYF
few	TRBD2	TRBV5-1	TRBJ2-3	TGCGCCAGCAGCCCTAGCGGGGGGGCTTTAGCAGATACGCAGTATTTT	CASSPSGGALADTQYF
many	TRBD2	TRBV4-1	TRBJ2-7	TGCGCCAGCAGCCAATGGGAGGGGATGCCGGCGTACGAGCAGTACTTC	CASSQWEGMPAYEQYF
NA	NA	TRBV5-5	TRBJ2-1	TGTGCCAGCAGCTTGGTGGGGCCCGGCGGGGCGTATGAGCAGTTCTTC	CASSLVGPGGAYEQFF
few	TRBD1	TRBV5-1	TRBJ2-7	TGCGCCAGCAGCTCTACAGGGGGCAGGTACGAGCAGTACTTC	CASSSTGGRYEQYF
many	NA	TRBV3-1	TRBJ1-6	TGTGCCAGCAGCTCAAGGCACTTTGCCCTCCACTTT	CASSSRHFALHF
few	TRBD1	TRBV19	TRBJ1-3	TGTGCCTCTGACCGGGGACAGAGGATCTCTGGAAACACCATATATTTT	CASDRGQRISGNTIYF
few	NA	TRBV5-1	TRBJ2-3	TGCGCCAGCAGCATACCGGGACAAAGTGGTACAGATACGCAGTATTTT	CASSIPGQSGTDTQYF
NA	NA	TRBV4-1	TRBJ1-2	TGCGCCAGCAGCCAAGACCTGACGGCCTATGGCTACACCTTC	CASSQDLTAYGYTF
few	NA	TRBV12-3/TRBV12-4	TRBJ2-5	TGTGCCAGCAGACCCCCCCGCGGGGCTCCTACTCAAGAGACCCAGTACTTC	CASRPPRGAPTQETQYF
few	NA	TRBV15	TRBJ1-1	TGTGCCACCAGCAGAGATCTGCGGGGGGCTTTCTTT	CATSRDLRGAFF
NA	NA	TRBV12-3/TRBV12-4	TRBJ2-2	TGTGCCAGCAGTTTGGGTGAGCACGCCGGGGAGCTGTTTTTT	CASSLGEHAGELFF
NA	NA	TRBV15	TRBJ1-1	TGTGCCACCAGCAGAGATCGGAGCGGGGAAGCTTTCTTT	CATSRDRSGEAFF
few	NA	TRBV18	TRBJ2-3	TGTGCCAGCTCACCCCCTCCGGGACTGCTCACAGATACGCAGTATTTT	CASSPPPGLLTDTQYF
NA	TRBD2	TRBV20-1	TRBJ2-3	TGCAGTGCTGGGACTAGCGGGTTTAGCACAGATACGCAGTATTTT	CSAGTSGFSTDTQYF
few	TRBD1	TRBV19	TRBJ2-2	TGTGCCAGTAGTATGGACAGGGGCCTGCCCGGGGAGCTGTTTTTT	CASSMDRGLPGELFF
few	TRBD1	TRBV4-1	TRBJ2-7	TGCGCCAGCAGCCGACAGGGCGAGCAGTACTTC	CASSRQGEQYF
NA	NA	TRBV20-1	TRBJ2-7	TGCAGTGCTAGAGATCGCCCTGACGAGCAGTACTTC	CSARDRPDEQYF
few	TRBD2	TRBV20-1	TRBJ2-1	TGCAGTGCTAGAGCCGTACTACTCTCGGGGGGAGAGCAGTTCTTC	CSARAVLLSGGEQFF
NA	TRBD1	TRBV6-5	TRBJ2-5	TGTGCCAGCAGTTCTTGGCAGGGGGAAGAGACCCAGTACTTC	CASSSWQGEETQYF
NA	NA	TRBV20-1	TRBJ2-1	TGCAGTGCTAGCCCACGGGACTTTCTGTCAAGGTGGTCCTACAATGAGCAGTTCTTC	CSASPRDFLSRWSYNEQFF
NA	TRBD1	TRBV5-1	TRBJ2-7	TGCGCCAGCAGCTTGGCTCGGACAGGCCCCTACGAGCAGTACTTC	CASSLARTGPYEQYF
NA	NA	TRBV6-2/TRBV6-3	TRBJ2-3	TGTGCCAGCAGCCGTACGACTACCACAGATACGCAGTATTTT	CASSRTTTTDTQYF
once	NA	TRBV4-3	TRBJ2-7	TGCGCCAGCAGCCAAGATCCCGGGGGCCCCTCCGAGCAGTACTTC	CASSQDPGGPSEQYF
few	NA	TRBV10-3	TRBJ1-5	TGTGCCATCAGTGAGTCGACGGGGAGGGGTCAGCCCCAGCATTTT	CAISESTGRGQPQHF
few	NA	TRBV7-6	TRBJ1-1	TGTGCCAGCAGCTTAGACGCCTCGGGGGACACTGAAGCTTTCTTT	CASSLDASGDTEAFF
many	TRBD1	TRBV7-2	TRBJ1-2	TGTGCCAGCAGCTTAGGTCCAGGGGGCCGGGGCTACACCTTC	CASSLGPGGRGYTF
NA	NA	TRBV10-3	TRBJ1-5	TGTGCCATCAGTGAGAGCGGATTCAATCAGCCCCAGCATTTT	CAISESGFNQPQHF
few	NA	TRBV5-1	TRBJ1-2	TGCGCCAGCAGCTTAGATCCAGGCCTGAACTATGGCTACACCTTC	CASSLDPGLNYGYTF
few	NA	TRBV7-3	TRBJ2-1	TGTGCCAGCAGCTTCGTGGGGAGAGGTAATGAGCAGTTCTTC	CASSFVGRGNEQFF
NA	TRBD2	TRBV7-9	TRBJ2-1	TGTGCCAGCAGCTTAGGCGGTAGCGGGGGCCTTCGCAATGAGCAGTTCTTC	CASSLGGSGGLRNEQFF
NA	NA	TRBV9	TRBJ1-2	TGTGCCAGCAGCCCCGACGGGCTGGCTGGCTACACCTTC	CASSPDGLAGYTF
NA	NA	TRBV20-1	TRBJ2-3	TGCAGTGCTAGTTCTAGCGCCACAGATACGCAGTATTTT	CSASSSATDTQYF
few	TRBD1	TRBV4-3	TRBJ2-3	TGCGCCAGCAGCCCCGGGACAGGGTCCACAGATACGCAGTATTTT	CASSPGTGSTDTQYF
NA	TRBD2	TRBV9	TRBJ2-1	TGTGCCAGCAGCGCCAGAGGACGGGGGGGCTACAATGAGCAGTTCTTC	CASSARGRGGYNEQFF
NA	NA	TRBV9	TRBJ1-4	TGTGCCAGCAGCGTAGATCCCGACGGCACAACTAATGAAAAACTGTTTTTT	CASSVDPDGTTNEKLFF
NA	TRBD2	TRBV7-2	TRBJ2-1	TGTGCCAGCAGCTTAGGACTAGCGAAGGATGAGCAGTTCTTC	CASSLGLAKDEQFF